This T cell receptor (beta chain) was found in a study of blood T cell repertoires in COVID-19. Across the study: Material from acute and convalescent COVID-19 was sourced from the United States, Italy and Spain.

Per the study methods: Amplified reference gene primers provided the basis for estimating nucleated cell counts. The data were produced by immunoSEQ multiplex PCR, yet TCRdb's version contains in-frame clones alone and is incomplete. V and J calls and clone size follow that table, whereas D and trimming were derived from the DNA. The repertoire includes 300,000 to 450,000 clones, 89% of them detected once, and less than 5% sits in the top ten. A Seattle source enrolled patients during active infection and followed them longitudinally. Trimming removed 5 bases from V and 7 bases from J, with 12 bases in between. This CDR3 has 14 amino acids. Germline V gene sequence: CDR1 MNHNY, CDR2 SVGAGI (reference sequence).

This chain connects TRBV6-6 to TRBJ1-6; D not resolved. This TCR came from a woman aged 55-75 years with COVID-19, enrolled during active disease. The sequenced material came from peripheral blood. The CDR3 sequence: CASSAGAGNSPLHF. CDR3 nucleotides: TGTGCCAGCAGTGCCGGAGCGGGAAATTCACCCCTCCACTTT.